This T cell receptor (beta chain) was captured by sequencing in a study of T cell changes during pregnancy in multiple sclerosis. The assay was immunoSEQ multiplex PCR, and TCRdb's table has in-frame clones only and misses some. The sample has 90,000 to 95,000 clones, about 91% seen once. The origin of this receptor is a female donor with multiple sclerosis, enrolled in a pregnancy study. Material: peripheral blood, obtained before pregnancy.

CDR3 loop: CASSLAQGSPLHF. Here the CDR3 DNA reads TGTGCCAGCAGCTTAGCGCAGGGTTCACCCCTCCACTTT. This sequence joins TRBV11-1 and TRBJ1-6, with D perhaps matching TRBD1 (5 bases). This CDR3 is built from 13 residues. Germline V gives CDR1 SGHAT, CDR2 FQDESV (reference sequence). Trimming left V 0 bases short and J 9 bases short, with 6 bases between.